These 7 T cell receptor beta chains were all obtained from the same sample, sequenced in a study of cytomegalovirus exposure and HLA in healthy donors. The PCR made use of 60 Vbeta and 13 Jbeta primers. TCRdb's copy holds only in-frame clones and misses some; the assay was immunoSEQ multiplex PCR. This sample has fewer than 70,000 clones; just under 70% occur once, and the top ten carry 9.5% to 12%. Specimen: PBMCs. The receptors here all came from a woman in her twenties or thirties in good health and CMV-seronegative.

The rearrangement links TRBV27 to TRBJ1-1; possibly TRBD1 for D (5 bases). The CDR3 spans 15 residues. CDR1 is MNHEY, CDR2 SMNVEV, per germline (reference sequence). V lost 7 bases to trimming and J lost 4 bases, with 19 bases between them. The DNA of the CDR3 is TGTGCCAGCACCTCTTGGGGTCGGGGGACCACTGAAGCTTTCTTT. It specifies CASTSWGRGTTEAFF.

The chain has TRBV9 and TRBJ1-2, with D perhaps matching TRBD1 (6 bases). V gave up 4 bases and J gave up 1 base, with 8 bases separating them. This CDR3 is 13 amino acids long. Per germline, CDR1 SGDLS and CDR2 YYNGEE. The CDR3 region is CASSTQGNYGYTF. DNA for the CDR3: TGTGCCAGCAGCACACAGGGTAACTATGGCTACACCTTC.

The chain links TRBV7-3 to TRBJ2-7; the D gene is possibly TRBD2 (5 bases). The CDR3 loop spans 13 amino acids. V was clipped by 1 base and J by 5 bases, with 9 bases between them. The germline CDR1 and CDR2 sequences are SGHTA and FQGTGA. Here the CDR3 reads CASSLIRGHEQYF. In nucleotides, the CDR3 is TGTGCCAGCAGCTTAATCCGAGGGCACGAGCAGTACTTC.

The CDR3 is CASSLRDRGSGLRSYNEQFF. DNA for the CDR3: TGCGCCAGCAGCTTGAGGGACAGGGGTAGCGGGCTCCGCTCCTACAATGAGCAGTTCTTC. The chain recombines TRBV5-1 with TRBJ2-1, with 10 bases fitting TRBD1. The CDR3 totals 20 residues. The germline gives CDR1 SGHRS, CDR2 YFSETQ. J was trimmed by 0 bases and V by 1 base; bases with no gene match: 13.

This clone was counted once. This chain links TRBV10-2 with TRBJ2-7, with 8 bases matching TRBD1. With V trimmed by 8 bases and J by 0 bases, 6 bases remained unmatched. Germline V gene data show CDR1 as WSHSY and CDR2 as SAAADI. This CDR3 comprises 14 residues. The CDR3 nucleotides read TGCGCCAGCGGAGGGACAGGAAGCTCCTACGAGCAGTACTTC. It codes for CASGGTGSSYEQYF.

The rearrangement joins TRBV7-2 to TRBJ2-2; 8 bases fit TRBD2. Germline lookup yields CDR1 SGHTA and CDR2 FQGNSA. Unmatched junction bases numbered 4, after V lost 1 base and J lost 3 bases. The CDR3 totals 16 residues. In nucleotides, the CDR3 is TGTGCCAGCAGCTTAGTGGCTAGCGGGTACACCGGGGAGCTGTTTTTT. It encodes CASSLVASGYTGELFF. Full variable domain (remainder filled in from reference TRBV7-2 and TRBJ2-2): GAGVSQSPSNKVTEKGKDVELRCDPISGHTALYWYRQSLGQGLEFLIYFQGNSAPDKSGLPSDRFSAERTGGSVSTLTIQRTQQEDSAVYLCASSLVASGYTGELFFGEGSRLTVL.

The chain joins TRBV9 to TRBJ2-3; the match to TRBD2 covers 10 bases. The CDR3 length is 15 residues. Germline CDR1 and CDR2: SGDLS and YYNGEE. The J segment lost 1 base and the V segment lost 3 bases, leaving 2 bases of the junction unmatched. CDR3 sequence (DNA): TGTGCCAGCAGCGGGACTAGCGGCCGCACAGATACGCAGTATTTT. This sequence encodes CASSGTSGRTDTQYF.